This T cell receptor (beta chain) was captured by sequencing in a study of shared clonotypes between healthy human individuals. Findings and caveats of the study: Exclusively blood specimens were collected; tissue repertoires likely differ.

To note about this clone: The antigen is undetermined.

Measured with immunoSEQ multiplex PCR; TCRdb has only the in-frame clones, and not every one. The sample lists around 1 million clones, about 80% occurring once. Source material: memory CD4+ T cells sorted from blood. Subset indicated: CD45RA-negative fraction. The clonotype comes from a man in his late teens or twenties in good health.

The CDR3 DNA reads TGCGCCAGCAGCCCTGGACAGGATACGGATACGCAGTATTTT. Amino acids: CASSPGQDTDTQYF. V gene TRBV5-1 combines with J gene TRBJ2-3, with 7 bases identical to TRBD1. The germline V gene has CDR1 SGHRS and CDR2 YFSETQ. The junction had 8 bases not matched to a gene; V was cut back by 4 bases and J by 6 bases. The CDR3 runs to 14 residues.